This T cell receptor (beta chain) stems from a study of blood T cell repertoires in COVID-19. Study information: The origin of the acute and convalescent COVID-19 samples was the United States, Italy and Spain. T cells, B-cell-depleted T cells, or PBMCs supplied cDNA or gDNA.

In the source study's methods: Researchers report that nucleated cell counts were estimated from reference gene primer amplification. Some clones are missing from TCRdb's copy, which holds only in-frame ones; the method was immunoSEQ multiplex PCR. That table gives V, J and clone size, and the DNA gave D and trimming. Of 50,000 or so clones in the sample, around 79% were seen once. This CDR3 has 19 amino acids. V was clipped by 5 bases and J by 0 bases, with 23 bases between them. CDR1 and CDR2 (germline): SGHAT, FQNNGV. This receptor was obtained from a human donor with active or convalescent COVID-19. The donor label of this sample is uncertain. The chain has TRBV11-2 and TRBJ1-3; D uncertain. The sequencing sample was made of peripheral blood. CDR3 sequence reads: CASSPENTHRIVSGNTIYF. The DNA of the CDR3 is TGTGCCAGCAGCCCCGAAAACACACACCGCATCGTCTCTGGAAACACCATATATTTT.